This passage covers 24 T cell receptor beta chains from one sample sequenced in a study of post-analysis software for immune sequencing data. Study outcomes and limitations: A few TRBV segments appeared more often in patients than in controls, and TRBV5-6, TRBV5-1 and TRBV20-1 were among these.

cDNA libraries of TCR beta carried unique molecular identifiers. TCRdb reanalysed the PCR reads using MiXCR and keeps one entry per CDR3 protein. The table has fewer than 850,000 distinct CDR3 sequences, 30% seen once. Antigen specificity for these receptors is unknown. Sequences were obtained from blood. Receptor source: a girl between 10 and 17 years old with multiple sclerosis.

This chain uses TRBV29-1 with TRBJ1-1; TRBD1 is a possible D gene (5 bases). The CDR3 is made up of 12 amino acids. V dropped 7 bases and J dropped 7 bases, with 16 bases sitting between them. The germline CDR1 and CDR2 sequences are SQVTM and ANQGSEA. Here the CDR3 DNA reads TGCAGCGCTGGGACGTCGAATCTTGAAGCTTTCTTT. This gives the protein CSAGTSNLEAFF. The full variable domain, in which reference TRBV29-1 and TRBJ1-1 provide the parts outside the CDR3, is SAVISQKPSRDICQRGTSLTIQCQVDSQVTMMFWYRQQPGQSLTLIATANQGSEATYESGFVIDKFPISRPNLTFSTLTVSNMSPEDSSIYLCSAGTSNLEAFFGQGTRLTVV.

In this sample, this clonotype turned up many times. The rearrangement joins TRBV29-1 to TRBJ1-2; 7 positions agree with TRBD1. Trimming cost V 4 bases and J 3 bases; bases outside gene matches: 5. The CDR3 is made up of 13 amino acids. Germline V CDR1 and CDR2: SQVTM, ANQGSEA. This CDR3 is CSVGQGIDYGYTF. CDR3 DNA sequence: TGCAGCGTTGGACAGGGTATAGACTATGGCTACACCTTC.

In nucleotides, the CDR3 is TGTGCCAGCAGCTTAGAGATGGTGGGGGGACGGTTCAATGAGCAGTTCTTC. Its protein is CASSLEMVGGRFNEQFF. This rearrangement joins TRBV11-2 to TRBJ2-1; possible D gene TRBD2, 6 bases. CDR1 is SGHAT and CDR2 is FQNNGV in the germline V gene. The CDR3 spans 17 residues. V lost 0 bases and J 6 bases, leaving 18 bases between the germline ends.

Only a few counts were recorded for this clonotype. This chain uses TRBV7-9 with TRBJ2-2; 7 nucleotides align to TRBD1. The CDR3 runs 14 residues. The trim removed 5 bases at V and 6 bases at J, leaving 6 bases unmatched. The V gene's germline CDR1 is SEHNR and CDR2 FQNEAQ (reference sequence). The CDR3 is CASSPDRAPGELFF. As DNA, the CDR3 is TGTGCCAGCAGCCCCGACAGGGCGCCCGGGGAGCTGTTTTTT.

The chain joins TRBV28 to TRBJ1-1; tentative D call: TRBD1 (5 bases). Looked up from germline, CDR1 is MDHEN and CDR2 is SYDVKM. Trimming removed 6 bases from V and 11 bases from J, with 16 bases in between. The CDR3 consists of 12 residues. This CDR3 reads CASSNYRGRAFF. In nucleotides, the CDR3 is TGTGCCAGCAGCAACTACCGGGGACGCGCTTTCTTT.

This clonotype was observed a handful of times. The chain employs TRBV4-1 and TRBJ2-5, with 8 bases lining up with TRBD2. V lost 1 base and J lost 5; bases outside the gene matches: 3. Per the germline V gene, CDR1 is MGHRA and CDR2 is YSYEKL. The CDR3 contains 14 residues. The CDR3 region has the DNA TGCGCCAGCAGCCAAGGACTAGCGATGGAGACCCAGTACTTC. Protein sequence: CASSQGLAMETQYF.

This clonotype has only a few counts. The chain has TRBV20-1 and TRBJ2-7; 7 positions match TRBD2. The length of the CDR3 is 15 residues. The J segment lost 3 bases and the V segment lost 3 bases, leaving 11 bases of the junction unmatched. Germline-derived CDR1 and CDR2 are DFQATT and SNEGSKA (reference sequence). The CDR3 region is CSASPPAGRIYEQYF. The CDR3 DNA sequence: TGCAGTGCTAGCCCGCCAGCGGGGCGGATCTACGAGCAGTACTTC.

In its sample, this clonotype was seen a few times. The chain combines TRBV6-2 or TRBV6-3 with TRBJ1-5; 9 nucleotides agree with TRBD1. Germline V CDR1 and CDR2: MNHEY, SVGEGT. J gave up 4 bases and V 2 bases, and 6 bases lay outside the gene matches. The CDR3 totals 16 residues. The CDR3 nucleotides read TGTGCCAGCAGTTACCCGGGACAGGGTTGGAATCAGCCCCAGCATTTT. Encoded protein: CASSYPGQGWNQPQHF.

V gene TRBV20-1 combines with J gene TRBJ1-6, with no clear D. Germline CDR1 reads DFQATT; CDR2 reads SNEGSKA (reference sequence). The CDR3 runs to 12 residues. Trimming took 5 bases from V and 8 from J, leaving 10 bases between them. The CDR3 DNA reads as TGCAGTGCTGGGATGGCGGATTCACCCCTCCACTTT. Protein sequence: CSAGMADSPLHF.

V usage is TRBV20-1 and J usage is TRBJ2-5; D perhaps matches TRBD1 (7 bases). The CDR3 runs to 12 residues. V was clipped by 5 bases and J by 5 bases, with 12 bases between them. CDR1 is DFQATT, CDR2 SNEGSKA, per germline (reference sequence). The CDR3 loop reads CSAFGGQETQYF. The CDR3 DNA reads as TGCAGTGCTTTCGGGGGACAGGAGACCCAGTACTTC.

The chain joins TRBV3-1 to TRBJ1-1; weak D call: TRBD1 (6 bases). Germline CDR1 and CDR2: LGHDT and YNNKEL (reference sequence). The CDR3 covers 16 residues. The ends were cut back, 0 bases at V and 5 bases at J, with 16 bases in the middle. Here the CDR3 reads CASSQEALRGGTEAFF. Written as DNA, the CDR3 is TGTGCCAGCAGCCAAGAGGCCTTACGAGGGGGGACTGAAGCTTTCTTT.

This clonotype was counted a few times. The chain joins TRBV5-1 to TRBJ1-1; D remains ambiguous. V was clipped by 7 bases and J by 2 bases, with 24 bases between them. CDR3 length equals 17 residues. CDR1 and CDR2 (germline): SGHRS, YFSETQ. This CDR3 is CASAKGIKAGPNTEAFF. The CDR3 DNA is TGCGCCAGCGCGAAAGGGATAAAGGCAGGCCCAAACACTGAAGCTTTCTTT.

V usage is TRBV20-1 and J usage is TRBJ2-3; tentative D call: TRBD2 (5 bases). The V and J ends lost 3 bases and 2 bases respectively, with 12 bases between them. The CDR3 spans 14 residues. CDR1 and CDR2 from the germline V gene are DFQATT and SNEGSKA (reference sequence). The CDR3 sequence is CSASALVVTDTQYF. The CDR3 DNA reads TGCAGTGCTAGCGCACTAGTGGTCACAGATACGCAGTATTTT.

This CDR3 reads CASRTRRQGSYNEQFF. CDR3 sequence (DNA): TGTGCCAGCAGGACCCGTCGACAGGGGAGTTACAATGAGCAGTTCTTC. The gene calls are TRBV2 and TRBJ2-1; 8 bases map to TRBD1. The CDR3 is 16 residues long. V lost 6 bases, J lost 4 bases, and 11 bases stayed unmatched. In germline, CDR1 is SNHLY, CDR2 FYNNEI.

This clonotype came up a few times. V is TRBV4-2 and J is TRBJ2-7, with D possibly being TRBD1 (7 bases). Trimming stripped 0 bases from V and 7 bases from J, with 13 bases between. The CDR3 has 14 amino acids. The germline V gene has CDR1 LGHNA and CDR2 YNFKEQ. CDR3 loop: CASSQDRRGPEQYF. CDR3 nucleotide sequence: TGTGCCAGCAGCCAAGATAGGAGGGGGCCAGAGCAGTACTTC.

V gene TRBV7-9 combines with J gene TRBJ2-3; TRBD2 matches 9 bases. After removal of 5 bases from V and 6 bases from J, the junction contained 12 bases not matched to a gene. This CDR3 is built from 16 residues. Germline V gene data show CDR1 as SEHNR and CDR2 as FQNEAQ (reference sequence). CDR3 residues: CASSRRDSGGRDTQYF. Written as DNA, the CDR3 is TGTGCCAGCAGCCGCCGTGATAGCGGGGGCAGGGATACGCAGTATTTT.

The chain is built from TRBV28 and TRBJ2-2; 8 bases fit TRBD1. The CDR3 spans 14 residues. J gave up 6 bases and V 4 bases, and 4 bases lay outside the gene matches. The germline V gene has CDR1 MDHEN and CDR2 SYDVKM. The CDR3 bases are TGTGCCAGCAGTTACCGGGACAGGTCCGGGGAGCTGTTTTTT. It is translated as CASSYRDRSGELFF.

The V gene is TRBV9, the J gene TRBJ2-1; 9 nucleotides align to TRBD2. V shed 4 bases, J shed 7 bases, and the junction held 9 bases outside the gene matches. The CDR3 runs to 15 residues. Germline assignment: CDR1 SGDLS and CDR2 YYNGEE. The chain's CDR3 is CASSPSRSGGNEQFF. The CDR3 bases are TGTGCCAGCAGCCCCTCCCGGAGCGGGGGGAATGAGCAGTTCTTC.

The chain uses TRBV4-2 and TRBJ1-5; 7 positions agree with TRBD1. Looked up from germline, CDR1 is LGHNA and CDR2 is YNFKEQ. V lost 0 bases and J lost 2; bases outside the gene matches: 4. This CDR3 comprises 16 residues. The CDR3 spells CASSQDYGQGNQPQHF. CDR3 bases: TGTGCCAGCAGCCAAGATTATGGACAGGGCAATCAGCCCCAGCATTTT.

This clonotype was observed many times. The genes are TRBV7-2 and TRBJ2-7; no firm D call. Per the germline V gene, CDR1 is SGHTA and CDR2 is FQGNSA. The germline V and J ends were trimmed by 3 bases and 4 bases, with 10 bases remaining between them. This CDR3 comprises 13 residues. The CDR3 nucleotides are TGTGCCAGCAGCTTGGGCGAAGGGTACGAGCAGTACTTC. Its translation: CASSLGEGYEQYF.

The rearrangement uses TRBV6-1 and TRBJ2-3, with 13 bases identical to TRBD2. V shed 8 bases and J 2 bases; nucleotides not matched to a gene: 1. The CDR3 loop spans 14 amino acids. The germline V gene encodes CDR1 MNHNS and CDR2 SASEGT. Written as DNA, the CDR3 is TGTGCCAGCGGGACTAGCGGGGACACAGATACGCAGTATTTT. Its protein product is CASGTSGDTDTQYF.

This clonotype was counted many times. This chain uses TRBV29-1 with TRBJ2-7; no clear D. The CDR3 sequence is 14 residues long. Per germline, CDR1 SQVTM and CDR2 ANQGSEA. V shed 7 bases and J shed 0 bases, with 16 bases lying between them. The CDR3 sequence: CSASPRALSYEQYF. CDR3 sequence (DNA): TGCAGCGCTTCACCACGGGCCCTCTCCTACGAGCAGTACTTC.

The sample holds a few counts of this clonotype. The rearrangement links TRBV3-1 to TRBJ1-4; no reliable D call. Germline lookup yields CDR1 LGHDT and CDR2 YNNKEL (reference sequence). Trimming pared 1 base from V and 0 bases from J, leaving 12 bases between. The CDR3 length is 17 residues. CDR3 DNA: TGTGCCAGCAGCCAAGGACCGATAACAGCAACTAATGAAAAACTGTTTTTT. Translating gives CASSQGPITATNEKLFF.

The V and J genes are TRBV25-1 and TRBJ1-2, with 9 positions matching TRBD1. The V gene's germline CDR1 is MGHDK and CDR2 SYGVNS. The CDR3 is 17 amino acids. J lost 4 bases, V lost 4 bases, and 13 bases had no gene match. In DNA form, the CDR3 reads TGTGCCAGCAGTGGATGGAGAACAGGGGGCGAGCCCTATGGCTACACCTTC. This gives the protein CASSGWRTGGEPYGYTF.